This T cell receptor beta chain is from a study of blood T cell repertoires in COVID-19 (dated by TCRdb to the early 2020s). For the study in its entirety: The collaborator samples originated in the United States, Italy and Spain and spanned the acute and convalescent phases of COVID-19. The prospective study material was composed of cDNA or gDNA derived from T cells, B-cell-depleted T cells, or PBMCs. The dataset comprised deeply sampled blood TCRbeta repertoires from subjects exposed to, actively infected with, or recovered from COVID-19. The repertoires were released in a freely available public database intended as a resource for research on the immune response to SARS-CoV-2. Samples came from the ongoing ImmuneRACE study (first 160 participants) plus 1,254 subjects from 6 global collaborators. The sample metadata nearly always contained a de-identified subject ID, COVID-19 status, age in years and sex. HLA class I and class II types, where available, came from metadata supplied by the sample provider rather than from assay-based typing.

The paper as a whole reports these results and caveats: Clinical and demographic metadata were provided uncurated, with the amount varying by source and participant.

With respect to this clone: Its antigen specificity is not known. The input lacks base qualities; no much larger clone sits a single base away.

Whole blood was collected in K2EDTA tubes by collaborating institutions according to the institutions' own protocols. For TCRbeta analysis, collaborators shipped samples as frozen whole blood, isolated PBMCs, or DNA extracted from either of those sample types. The immunoSEQ Assay, a bias-controlled multiplex PCR, was used to amplify TCRbeta CDR3 regions from genomic DNA. The study's own analysis went as follows. Within the assay, amplification of reference gene primers was used to estimate how many nucleated cells each sample contained. Sequence reads were collapsed and filtered to measure the absolute abundance of every unique TCRbeta CDR3 rearrangement. Productive Simpson clonality was computed per sample as the square root of Simpson's diversity index over productive rearrangements. Drawn from immuneACCESS, this table holds only the in-frame rearrangements with V and J called that TCRdb kept. Clones are partly lost; checked studies trace under half to an unresolved V gene and leave the rest unexplained. That table is the source of V, J and clone size, and D and trimming were worked out from the DNA. This sample holds about 63,000 clones; around 79% were observed only once. Of the sample, over 25% falls within the top ten clones.

Sequences SGHTA (CDR1) and FQGNSA (CDR2) are obtained from the germline V gene. Taken from cysteine to phenylalanine, the CDR3 has 15 residues. Solely the CDR3 DNA is kept, with 45 bases framed from the first base. Trimming takes 5 bases off V and 5 bases off J; junction bases not matched to a gene: 6. The chain couples TRBV7-2 to TRBJ2-2; 9 bases in the junction line up with TRBD2. The sequenced sample consisted of peripheral blood. The clonotype comes from a human donor in a cohort sampled during active COVID-19. In nucleotides, the sequence is TGTGCCAGCAGCCCAGCGGGAGGTTGGACCGGGGAGCTGTTTTTT. The encoded protein is CASSPAGGWTGELFF. With all but the CDR3 taken from the reference TRBV7-2 and TRBJ2-2 genes, the full variable domain is: GAGVSQSPSNKVTEKGKDVELRCDPISGHTALYWYRQSLGQGLEFLIYFQGNSAPDKSGLPSDRFSAERTGGSVSTLTIQRTQQEDSAVYLCASSPAGGWTGELFFGEGSRLTVL.